Following are 15 T cell receptor beta chains from one sample sequenced in a study of STAT3 mutations in large granular lymphocyte leukemia. General study results and limits: Every T-cell large granular lymphocyte leukemia patient had at least one immunodominant TCR beta clonotype.

Repertoires were generated with immunoSEQ multiplex PCR, while TCRdb's copy carries only in-frame clones and drops some. The sample contains 30,000 to 35,000 clones, around 80% of which appear only once. For these receptors, no antigen is known. The sequencing sample was made of peripheral blood mononuclear cells. All receptors come from a woman in her forties or fifties with T-cell large granular lymphocyte leukemia. Some clones in this sample may be carry-over from other donors' samples.

The chain carries TRBV12-5 and TRBJ2-7; D is unresolved. Germline V lookup: CDR1 LGHNT, CDR2 FRNRAP. The CDR3 is 12 residues long. V was clipped by 5 bases and J by 2 bases, with 7 bases between them. CDR3 protein: CASGTKTYEQYF. CDR3 bases: TGTGCTAGTGGTACGAAGACCTACGAGCAGTACTTC.

The chain joins TRBV30 to TRBJ1-3; D is possibly TRBD1 (6 bases). The CDR3 spans 15 residues. The V gene's germline CDR1 is GTSNPN and CDR2 SVGIG (reference sequence). V gave up 3 bases and J gave up 2 bases, with 14 bases separating them. The CDR3 DNA is TGTGCCTGGAGCGCGCCGAGGACAGCTGGAAACACCATATATTTT. Amino acid sequence: CAWSAPRTAGNTIYF.

The CDR3, as DNA: TGTGCCACACTTAAGGACAGGGCAACAGATACGCAGTATTTT. This sequence encodes CATLKDRATDTQYF. This sequence joins TRBV28 and TRBJ2-3; 8 bases align to TRBD1. J gave up 3 bases and V 10 bases, and 9 bases lay outside the gene matches. This CDR3 has 14 residues. Germline V gives CDR1 MDHEN, CDR2 SYDVKM.

This rearrangement joins TRBV10-3 to TRBJ1-2, with 7 positions matching TRBD1. J gave up 3 bases and V 3 bases, and 1 base lay outside the gene matches. Germline CDR1 is ENHRY and CDR2 is SYGVKD. This CDR3 comprises 13 residues. Here the CDR3 DNA reads TGTGCCATCAGTGAAGGGACAGACTATGGCTACACCTTC. Protein sequence: CAISEGTDYGYTF.

V gene TRBV7-2 combines with J gene TRBJ2-7, with 9 nucleotides matching TRBD1. The CDR3 has 16 residues. V trimming: 5 bases; J trimming: 3 bases; junction bases outside the gene matches: 11. Germline CDR1 SGHTA, CDR2 FQGNSA. CDR3 nucleotide sequence: TGTGCCAGCAGCCCGCGAGGGACAGGGTGGGTCTACGAGCAGTACTTC. This sequence encodes CASSPRGTGWVYEQYF.

The CDR3 here is CASSPGPPEAFF. The CDR3 DNA is TGTGCCAGCAGCCCCGGCCCCCCGGAAGCTTTCTTT. The chain couples TRBV6-5 to TRBJ1-1; D remains unclear. This CDR3 has 12 amino acids. The germline V gene has CDR1 MNHEY and CDR2 SVGAGI. V was shortened by 6 bases and J by 8 bases, with 13 bases between the two germline ends.

This chain connects TRBV18 to TRBJ2-2, with D hard to call. The V gene lost 2 bases and the J gene lost 1 base, with 8 bases spanning the gap. Germline lookup yields CDR1 KGHSH and CDR2 LQKENI. The CDR3 has 15 amino acids. CDR3 sequence (DNA): TGTGCCAGCTCACCATCCCGGCTGAACACCGGGGAGCTGTTTTTT. Translating it yields CASSPSRLNTGELFF.

This clone was counted once. This sequence joins TRBV5-4 and TRBJ1-1, with D perhaps TRBD1 (5 bases). Trimming pared 2 bases from V and 0 bases from J, leaving 17 bases between. Germline-derived CDR1 and CDR2 are SGHNT and YYREEE (reference sequence). The CDR3 runs 17 residues. The CDR3 region has the DNA TGTGCCAGCAGCTTACTGCAGGGAACGGGCATGAACACTGAAGCTTTCTTT. The encoded protein is CASSLLQGTGMNTEAFF.

This clone came up once. The chain couples TRBV5-1 to TRBJ2-3; no clear D. CDR3 size: 14 residues. Germline V lookup: CDR1 SGHRS, CDR2 YFSETQ. Trimming took off 5 bases at V and 3 bases at J, with 13 bases between the two ends. The CDR3 DNA is TGCGCCAGCAGTGAACAAATCTCGACAGATACGCAGTATTTT. Residues: CASSEQISTDTQYF.

This CDR3 is CASKAGANTGELFF. The DNA of the CDR3 is TGTGCCAGCAAGGCAGGGGCGAACACCGGGGAGCTGTTTTTT. The chain combines TRBV7-3 with TRBJ2-2, with D perhaps matching TRBD1 (6 bases). CDR1 is SGHTA and CDR2 is FQGTGA in the germline V gene. V dropped 7 bases and J dropped 0 bases, with 9 bases sitting between them. The length of the CDR3 is 14 residues.

Comment on this clone: Compared with germline, one end of the junction differs, possibly owing to a read error. J is TRBJ2-7 and V is TRBV5-1; TRBD2 aligns across 7 bases. The germline V gene has CDR1 SGHRS and CDR2 YFSETQ. CDR3 length: 13 amino acids. The CDR3 region has the DNA TGCGCCAGCAGCTTGGGCTGGGGGGGTCTTTGGAACTTC. Translation gives CASSLGWGGLWNF.

The V gene is TRBV7-8, the J gene TRBJ1-5; 7 positions agree with TRBD1. Germline V lookup: CDR1 SGHVS, CDR2 FQNEAQ. This CDR3 is 16 amino acids long. V shed 1 base and J 0 bases; nucleotides not matched to a gene: 3. CDR3 amino acids: CASSLGDRVSNQPQHF. The CDR3 DNA sequence: TGTGCCAGCAGCTTAGGAGACAGGGTTAGCAATCAGCCCCAGCATTTT.

The CDR3, as DNA: TGTGCCAGCAGCTTAGGAAGGAGGGAAGGGTTGCGCGAGCAGTACTTC. Protein sequence: CASSLGRREGLREQYF. The genes are TRBV11-2 and TRBJ2-7; weak D call: TRBD2 (6 bases). V gave up 1 base and J gave up 6 bases, with 19 bases separating them. The CDR3 spans 16 residues. Germline V gene data show CDR1 as SGHAT and CDR2 as FQNNGV.

The genes are TRBV5-6 and TRBJ1-1; D call uncertain. Trimming pared 0 bases from V and 0 bases from J, leaving 9 bases between. Germline lookup yields CDR1 SGHDT and CDR2 YYEEEE. The CDR3 runs 15 residues. This CDR3 is CASSLAGRMNTEAFF. CDR3 nucleotides: TGTGCCAGCAGCTTGGCCGGGCGGATGAACACTGAAGCTTTCTTT.

The chain has TRBV30 and TRBJ2-5; D not certain. Germline values: CDR1 GTSNPN, CDR2 SVGIG (reference sequence). The CDR3 spans 13 residues. Deletions cut 0 bases from V and 2 bases from J, with 7 bases between. This chain's CDR3 is CAWSVANQETQYF. Here the CDR3 DNA reads TGTGCCTGGAGTGTAGCGAATCAAGAGACCCAGTACTTC.